What follows is one T cell receptor beta chain and its context. Its antigen is unidentified. The sample is drawn from a study of T cells in tuberculosis. Overall study: T cells were selected with CD1B tetramers loaded with glucose monomycolate.

Findings of the study overall: Active tuberculosis patients had shorter CDR3-alpha; the beta difference was nonsignificant.

This CDR3 is 12 amino acids long. Germline values: CDR1 LNHDA, CDR2 SQIVND (reference sequence). Clones were sequenced by immunoSEQ multiplex PCR, and TCRdb holds only the in-frame ones, with some missing. In the table there are 30,000 to 35,000 clones, 95% to 97% of which are singletons. The chain employs TRBV19 and TRBJ2-5; the match to TRBD2 covers 9 bases. The sample was PBMCs. This TCR derives from a donor aged 10 to 29 with latent tuberculosis or without tuberculosis infection. The CDR3: CEASGEQETQYF. The CDR3 nucleotides read TGTGAGGCTAGCGGGGAACAAGAGACCCAGTACTTC.